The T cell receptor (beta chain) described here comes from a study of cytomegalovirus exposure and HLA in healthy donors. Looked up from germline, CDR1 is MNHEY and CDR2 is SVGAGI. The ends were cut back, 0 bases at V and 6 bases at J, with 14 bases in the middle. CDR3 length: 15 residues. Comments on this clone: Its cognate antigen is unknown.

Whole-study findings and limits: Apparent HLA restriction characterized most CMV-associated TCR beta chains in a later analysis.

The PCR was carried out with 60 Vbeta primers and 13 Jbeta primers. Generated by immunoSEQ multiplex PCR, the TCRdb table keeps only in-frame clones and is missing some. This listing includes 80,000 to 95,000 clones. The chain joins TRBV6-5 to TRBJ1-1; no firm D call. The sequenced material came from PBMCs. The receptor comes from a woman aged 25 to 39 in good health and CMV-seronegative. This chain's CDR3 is CASSYSMGGMAEAFF. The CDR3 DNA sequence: TGTGCCAGCAGTTACTCGATGGGAGGGATGGCTGAAGCTTTCTTT.